The clone carrying this T cell receptor (beta chain) was recorded many times. Its antigen remains unknown. The read falls 3 residues short of the CDR3 end, and the missing part is taken from the germline J gene. Equal genomic DNA amounts from CVID and control samples were sequenced. The repertoire was sequenced with immunoSEQ multiplex PCR; TCRdb's copy has only in-frame clones and lacks some. The counts give around 45,000 clones, none of them seen only once; 0.68% is held by the top ten. This sample stems from a study of T cell clonality in common variable immunodeficiency. Germline CDR1 SGHRS, CDR2 YFSETQ. This CDR3 has 16 amino acids. Germline trimming cut 1 base from V and 5 bases from J; bases unmatched to any gene: 7. Whole-study results and caveats: Repertoire-complication correlations in CVID were limited by patient heterogeneity.

V is TRBV5-1 and J is TRBJ2-2, with TRBD2 identical over 8 bases. The source is a person aged 18 to 70 in good health. Sequencing was done on a sample of peripheral blood mononuclear cells. CDR3 bases read: TGCGCCAGCAGCTTGACGCCGAGCGGGAGAACCGGGGAG. Encoded protein: CASSLTPSGRTGE. The whole CDR3 is CASSLTPSGRTGELFF.